Listed below are T cell receptor beta chains from one sample, sequenced in a study of regulatory T cells in long-lasting Graves disease. MiXCR, applied by TCRdb to the multiplex PCR reads, yields one record per CDR3 protein. The table includes 550,000 to 600,000 distinct CDR3 sequences, 15% to 20% detected once. This sample also belongs to another study, concerning T cells in Graves' hyperthyroidism and ophthalmopathy.

This specimen consisted of peripheral blood mononuclear cells (PBMCs), obtained at new diagnosis, from a patient treated with antithyroid drugs. The receptors come from a young man with Graves disease. The CDR3 runs from the conserved cysteine through the conserved F or W. Fields, in order: V gene, J gene, clone size, D gene, CDR3 DNA, CDR3 protein. D genes are given only for firm matches. Size values are once, few and many counts, or a class for expanded clones, and some rows have none.

TRBV11-2	TRBJ2-1	.	TRBD2	TGTGCCAGCAGTTATTCCGCAGATAGCGGGAGCTACAATGAGCAGTTCTTC	CASSYSADSGSYNEQFF
TRBV5-1	TRBJ2-1	.	.	TGCGCCAGCAGCTTTACAGGTAGCCCCTACAATGAGCAGTTCTTC	CASSFTGSPYNEQFF
TRBV24-1	TRBJ1-2	few	.	TGTGCCACCAGTGGCCCTGGGACCCCCGAGTTCTACACCTTC	CATSGPGTPEFYTF
TRBV7-9	TRBJ2-2	many	TRBD1	TGTGCCAGCAGCCCATCGGGACAGACCGGGGAGCTGTTTTTT	CASSPSGQTGELFF
TRBV29-1	TRBJ1-2	.	TRBD1	TGCAGCGTCGGGGGACAGAACTATGGCTACACCTTC	CSVGGQNYGYTF
TRBV27	TRBJ2-7	many	TRBD2	TGTGCCAGCAGTTCCCTAGCGGGAGCGGGAGCCTACGAGCAGTACTTC	CASSSLAGAGAYEQYF
TRBV10-3	TRBJ1-2	.	TRBD1	TGTGCCACACAACAGGGGCCCAACTATGGCTACACCTTC	CATQQGPNYGYTF
TRBV6-1	TRBJ2-1	.	.	TGTGCCAGCAGTTCTGGACGGAGTACCTACAATGAGCAGTTCTTC	CASSSGRSTYNEQFF
TRBV28	TRBJ1-1	few	.	TGTGCCAGCAGTTTTAATGAAGCTTTCTTT	CASSFNEAFF
TRBV5-4	TRBJ2-7	few	TRBD1	TGTGCCAGCAGCTCCGCAAGGGGACAGGGTGCCGAGCAGTACTTC	CASSSARGQGAEQYF
TRBV7-9	TRBJ1-1	many	.	TGTGCCAGCAGCCCCCTCGGGACGCAGAACACTGAAGCTTTCTTT	CASSPLGTQNTEAFF
TRBV27	TRBJ2-7	many	TRBD1	TGTGCCAGCAGACTGATGGGGGTGGGACAGGGGCTGTACGAGCAGTACTTC	CASRLMGVGQGLYEQYF
TRBV29-1	TRBJ1-2	few	TRBD1	TGCAGCGTTGAAGTAGTTGGCGCAGGACAGGGGCCGCGGTCCCACTATGGCTACACCTTC	CSVEVVGAGQGPRSHYGYTF
TRBV5-1	TRBJ1-2	many	.	TGCGCCAGCAGCTTGGATGTCACTAACTATGGCTACACCTTC	CASSLDVTNYGYTF
TRBV6-1	TRBJ2-7	many	.	TGTGCCAGCAGGGACGGACTAATTCCCTACGAGCAGTACTTC	CASRDGLIPYEQYF
TRBV9	TRBJ2-1	.	.	TGTGCCAGCAGCGCAGGGACATCCCGGGAGCAGTTCTTC	CASSAGTSREQFF
TRBV7-9	TRBJ2-7	.	.	TGTGCCAGCAGTCAAGTAGGGGAATACGAGCAGTACTTC	CASSQVGEYEQYF
TRBV11-2	TRBJ1-1	many	TRBD1	TGTGCCAGCAGCTCCTACAGGGGGGTTAAGGCTGAAGCTTTCTTT	CASSSYRGVKAEAFF
TRBV7-8	TRBJ1-3	.	.	TGTGCCAGCAGCTTAGCCCCTACGTGGGACACCATATATTTT	CASSLAPTWDTIYF
TRBV5-5	TRBJ2-3	many	.	TGTGCCAGCAGCTTGTCGGCCACAGATACGCAGTATTTT	CASSLSATDTQYF
TRBV5-6	TRBJ1-5	many	TRBD1	TGTGCCAGCAGCTCGTCGACCAGGGGGAGCTTTAGGCCTCAGCCCCAGCATTTT	CASSSSTRGSFRPQPQHF
TRBV11-2	TRBJ2-2	.	.	TGTGCCAGCAGCTTAGAATCTGGCGGGGAGCTGTTTTTT	CASSLESGGELFF
TRBV12-3/TRBV12-4	TRBJ2-5	many	TRBD1	TGTGCCAGCACTCGGGACAGGTTGGGAATTGACTTC	CASTRDRLGIDF
TRBV7-3	TRBJ2-5	many	TRBD1	TGTGCCAGCAGCGTAACAGGGGGCCACGGGCAAGAGACCCAGTACTTC	CASSVTGGHGQETQYF
TRBV3-1	TRBJ2-1	.	TRBD2	TGTGCCAGCAGCCGAAGTACTAGCGGGATGCCCAATGAGCAGTTCTTC	CASSRSTSGMPNEQFF
TRBV15	TRBJ2-3	.	.	TGTGCCACCAGCAAAGGGACAGATACGCAGTATTTT	CATSKGTDTQYF